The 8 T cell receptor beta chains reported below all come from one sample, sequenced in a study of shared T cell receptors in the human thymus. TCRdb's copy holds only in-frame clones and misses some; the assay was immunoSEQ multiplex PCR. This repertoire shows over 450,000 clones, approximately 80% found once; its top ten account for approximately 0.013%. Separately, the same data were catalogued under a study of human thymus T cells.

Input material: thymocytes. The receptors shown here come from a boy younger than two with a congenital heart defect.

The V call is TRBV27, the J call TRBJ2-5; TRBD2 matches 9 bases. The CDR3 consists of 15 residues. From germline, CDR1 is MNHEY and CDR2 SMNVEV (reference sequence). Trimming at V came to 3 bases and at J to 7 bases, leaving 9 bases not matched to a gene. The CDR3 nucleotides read TGTGCCAGCAGTTTTCTTAGCGGGAGAATTGGGACCCAGTACTTC. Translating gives CASSFLSGRIGTQYF.

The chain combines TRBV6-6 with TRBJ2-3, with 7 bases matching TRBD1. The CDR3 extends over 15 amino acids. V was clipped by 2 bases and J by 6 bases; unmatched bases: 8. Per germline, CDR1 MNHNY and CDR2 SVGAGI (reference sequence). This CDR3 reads CASSYGDSPSDTQYF. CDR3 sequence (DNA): TGTGCCAGCAGTTACGGGGACAGTCCCAGTGATACGCAGTATTTT.

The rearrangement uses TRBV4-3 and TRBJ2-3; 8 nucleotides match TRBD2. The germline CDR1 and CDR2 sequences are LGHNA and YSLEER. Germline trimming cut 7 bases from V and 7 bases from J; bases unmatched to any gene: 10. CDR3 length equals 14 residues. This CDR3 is CASKRGSKDHTQYF. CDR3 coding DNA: TGCGCCAGCAAGCGGGGGTCGAAGGACCATACGCAGTATTTT.

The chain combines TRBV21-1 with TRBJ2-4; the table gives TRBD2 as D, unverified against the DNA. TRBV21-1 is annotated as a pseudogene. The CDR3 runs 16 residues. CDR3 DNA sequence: TGTGCCAGCAGCAAGGGACTAGCGGGGAATAAAAACATTCAGTACTTC. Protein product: CASSKGLAGNKNIQYF.

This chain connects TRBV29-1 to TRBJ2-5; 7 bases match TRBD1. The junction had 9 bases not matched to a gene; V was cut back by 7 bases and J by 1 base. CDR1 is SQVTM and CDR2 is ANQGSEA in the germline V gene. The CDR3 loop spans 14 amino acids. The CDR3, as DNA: TGCAGCGACACCGGGACAGTACCCCAAGAGACCCAGTACTTC. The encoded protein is CSDTGTVPQETQYF.

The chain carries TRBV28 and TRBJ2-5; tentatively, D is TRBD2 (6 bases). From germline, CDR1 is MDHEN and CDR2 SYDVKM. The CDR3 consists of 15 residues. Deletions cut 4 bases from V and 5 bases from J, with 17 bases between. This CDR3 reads CASSSGQEGQETQYF. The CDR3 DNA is TGTGCCAGCAGTTCGGGTCAGGAGGGTCAGGAGACCCAGTACTTC.

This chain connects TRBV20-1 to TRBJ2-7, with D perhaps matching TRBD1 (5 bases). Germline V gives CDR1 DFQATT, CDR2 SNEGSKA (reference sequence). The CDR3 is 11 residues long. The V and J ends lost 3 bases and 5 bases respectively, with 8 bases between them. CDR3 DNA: TGCAGTGCTAGTGACAGCCACGAGCAGTACTTC. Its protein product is CSASDSHEQYF.

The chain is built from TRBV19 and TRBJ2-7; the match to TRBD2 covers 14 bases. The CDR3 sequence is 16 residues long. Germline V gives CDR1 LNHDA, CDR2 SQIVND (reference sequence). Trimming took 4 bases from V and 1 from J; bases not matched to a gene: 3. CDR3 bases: TGTGCCAGTAGTAGGACTAGCGGGAGGCCGTCCTACGAGCAGTACTTC. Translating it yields CASSRTSGRPSYEQYF. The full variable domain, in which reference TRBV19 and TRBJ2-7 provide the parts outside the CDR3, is DGGITQSPKYLFRKEGQNVTLSCEQNLNHDAMYWYRQDPGQGLRLIYYSQIVNDFQKGDIAEGYSVSREKKESFPLTVTSAQKNPTAFYLCASSRTSGRPSYEQYFGPGTRLTVT.